The source of this T cell receptor beta chain is a study of blood T cell repertoires in COVID-19. Trimming removed 4 bases at V and 3 bases at J, with 11 bases between. The CDR3 consists of 13 residues. The V gene's germline CDR1 is SGHRS and CDR2 YFSETQ. The protocol was immunoSEQ multiplex PCR, while the TCRdb copy is restricted to in-frame clones and leaves out a portion. The sample consists of about 100,000 clones, approximately 84% of them appearing once. This clone was recorded only once. The chain joins TRBV5-1 to TRBJ2-7, with a possible D match to TRBD2 (7 bases). Sequenced sample: peripheral blood. This clonotype was obtained from a man younger than 40 in a cohort sampled during active COVID-19. The CDR3 bases are TGCGCCAGCAGCCGGGGGGACAACTACGAGCAGTACTTC. This gives the protein CASSRGDNYEQYF.